This T cell receptor (beta chain) emerged from a study of T cells in Graves' hyperthyroidism and ophthalmopathy (dated by TCRdb to 2018 to 2020). In the study overall: Peripheral blood samples were taken at the time of initial diagnosis, prior to any treatment. The study also compared thyroid tissue and blood T-cell repertoires from over 5 Graves' hyperthyroidism patients. An independent validation cohort of under 20 hyperthyroidism patients and 17 patients who later progressed to ophthalmopathy tested prospective prediction of ophthalmopathy. Once sampling was done, hyperthyroidism patients were given methimazole at a starting dose of 30 mg daily, whereas ophthalmopathy patients were given high-dose intravenous methylprednisolone. TCR Vbeta CDR3 sequencing of 135 peripheral blood samples (43 ophthalmopathy, around 80 hyperthyroidism and roughly 17 progressor patients) is reported in the paper. The 100 or so discovery patients were divided at random into training and test sets in a 7:3 ratio. TCR V-J signatures able to tell the groups apart were searched for in a discovery cohort of more than 90 patients, of whom roughly 42 had Graves' ophthalmopathy and about 60 had stable Graves' hyperthyroidism.

In the ophthalmopathy patients, disease was moderately to severely active, with a Clinical Activity Score of 3 or more, a NOSPECS grade of 4 or more, and a duration of less than 3 months. Any patient with an uncontrolled infection, another autoimmune disease, pregnancy or lactation was excluded. Diagnoses relied on clinical symptoms, serum thyroxine and TRAb, thyroid ultrasound and orbital computed tomography. PBMCs were separated from roughly 10 ml of fresh peripheral blood using Ficoll-Paque density gradient centrifugation. Trizol reagent was used to extract total RNA, and RNA quality was then checked on an Agilent 2100 Bioanalyzer. The TCR beta CDR3 regions were amplified from the RNA transcripts. The TCR CDR3 was subjected to a first round of RT-PCR using the HTBI primer set and the Qiagen OneStep RT-PCR kit. Libraries were constructed in a second round of multiplex PCR, after which size selection and purification were performed. Libraries were sequenced paired-end with 100 bp reads on an Illumina HiSeq2000. As for the original processing: SOAPnuke was used to process the raw data, removing reads that contained adapters or uncalled bases, had a mean Phred below 15, or lacked an exact match to the constant primer or identifier. COPE v1.2.5 was used to merge the high-quality paired reads, and each unique nucleotide sequence was defined as a clonotype. Clonotypes were aligned to IMGT TRBV, TRBD and TRBJ reference segments using MiTCR v1.1. Only V-J combinations with frequency above 0.0001, covering about 99% of repertoires, were analysed. The TCS score was defined as the ratio of F50 (clonal expansion) to E x V (chaos), calculated using BLOSUM62-based TCRdist between CDR3 peptides within each V-J. Welch's t-statistics and random forest reduced around 520 V-J features to about 12, which were used in a naive Bayes classifier (R e1071). TCRdb trimmed public reads at Q25 via fastp, called clones via MiXCR and kept in-frame beta chains. Entries are consolidated by CDR3 protein sequence, retaining the most common genes and DNA. The V and J calls come from TCRdb's annotation, not from the publication. For this sample there are some 500,000 distinct CDR3 sequences; around a quarter appear just once. The ten largest make up around 11% of the sample.

What the authors observed across the whole study: In validation, the model predicted progression to ophthalmopathy a median of roughly 6.1 months before onset, with roughly 68% sensitivity and roughly 79% specificity. Sample size was not statistically predetermined, and investigators were not blinded to group allocation. A model built on a 13 V-J signature distinguished ophthalmopathy from stable hyperthyroidism, reaching roughly 88% sensitivity and around 81% specificity in cross-validation and 80%/75% in testing. Most expanded thyroid clonotypes (frequency above 0.001) were also detected in blood, a finding suggesting that blood repertoires may reflect thyroid immune responses.

Concerning this clonotype: The clone's antigen remains unknown. Nothing much larger sits one base from this clone, and base qualities are not available.

The sequence was collected from a woman aged 25 to 39 with Graves' ophthalmopathy. Sequencing was done on a sample of blood.

The CDR3 has the sequence CASSLGLLSGNTIYF. The sequenced DNA is TGCGCCAGCAGCCTGGGTTTACTCTCTGGAAACACCATATATTTT. This receptor chain uses TRBV4-3 and TRBJ1-3; the D gene cannot be named for sure. CDR1 and CDR2, per the germline V gene, are LGHNA and YSLEER. The germline ends are 10 bases apart after V is trimmed by 4 bases and J by 0 bases. The CDR3 has 15 amino acids, counting the end cysteine and phenylalanine. The kept DNA is CDR3 alone, 45 bases in frame from the first base.